Following are 10 T cell receptor beta chains from one sample sequenced in a study of cytomegalovirus exposure and HLA in healthy donors. Clones were read by immunoSEQ multiplex PCR, and TCRdb kept only the in-frame ones, dropping some. Among about 130,000 clones listed, almost 85% were seen once. Sequenced material: PBMCs. These receptors were collected from a man aged 25 to 40 in good health and CMV-seropositive.

CDR3 in amino acids: CASSRTPGYVDGYTF. The CDR3 DNA follows: TGTGCCAGCAGCAGAACCCCAGGGTACGTAGACGGCTACACCTTC. The chain employs TRBV7-9 and TRBJ1-2; perhaps TRBD1 as D (5 bases). Trimming stripped 5 bases from V and 8 bases from J, with 21 bases between. Germline V gene data show CDR1 as SEHNR and CDR2 as FQNEAQ (reference sequence). The length of the CDR3 is 15 residues.

This clone was picked up one time. V is TRBV23-1 and J is TRBJ1-1; D is undetermined. TRBV23-1 is recorded as an ORF, its role being uncertain. The CDR3 sequence is 14 residues long. Trimming left V 7 bases short and J 0 bases short, with 12 bases between. CDR3 coding DNA: TGCGCCAGCATCTCACAGCAGATGAACACTGAAGCTTTCTTT. Protein sequence: CASISQQMNTEAFF.

The V gene is TRBV6-5, the J gene TRBJ2-5, with a possible D match to TRBD1 (6 bases). Trimming cost V 6 bases and J 2 bases, with 10 bases left between them. CDR3 length equals 13 residues. Germline values: CDR1 MNHEY, CDR2 SVGAGI. CDR3 protein: CASRKTGQETQYF. The CDR3 bases are TGTGCCAGCAGAAAGACAGGACAAGAGACCCAGTACTTC.

The chain employs TRBV6-5 and TRBJ1-5, with TRBD1 matching over 12 bases. From germline, CDR1 is MNHEY and CDR2 SVGAGI. Germline trimming cut 5 bases from V and 5 bases from J; bases unmatched to any gene: 4. The CDR3 contains 15 residues. The CDR3 nucleotides read TGTGCCAGCAGTAGAGGGACAGGGGGCTATCAGCCCCAGCATTTT. Translated, it gives CASSRGTGGYQPQHF.

The sample holds one count of this clone. The chain is built from TRBV5-1 and TRBJ1-1; TRBD1 matches at 9 bases. Germline V gene sequence: CDR1 SGHRS, CDR2 YFSETQ. The junction had 6 bases not matched to a gene; V was cut back by 3 bases and J by 6 bases. The CDR3 totals 14 residues. The CDR3 reads CASSSGQGPPEAFF. Written as DNA, the CDR3 is TGCGCCAGCAGCTCGGGACAGGGTCCTCCTGAAGCTTTCTTT.

The chain is built from TRBV7-2 and TRBJ2-7; no clear D gene. Germline V lookup: CDR1 SGHTA, CDR2 FQGNSA. The CDR3 is 12 amino acids. V was pared by 1 base and J by 5 bases, with 6 bases between. The CDR3 sequence is CASSLGRDEQYF. CDR3 nucleotide sequence: TGTGCCAGCAGCTTAGGTCGGGACGAGCAGTACTTC.

This chain connects TRBV30 to TRBJ2-7; 7 bases align to TRBD2. The CDR3 spans 16 residues. The V segment lost 0 bases and the J segment 3 bases; nucleotides outside the gene matches: 11. Looked up from germline, CDR1 is GTSNPN and CDR2 is SVGIG (reference sequence). The CDR3 is CAWSVSREAFFYEQYF. The CDR3 bases are TGTGCCTGGAGTGTTTCCCGGGAGGCCTTCTTCTACGAGCAGTACTTC.

The gene calls are TRBV4-1 and TRBJ2-1, with D perhaps TRBD2 (5 bases). Trimming stripped 4 bases from V and 6 bases from J, with 7 bases between. The CDR3 is made up of 12 amino acids. From germline, CDR1 is MGHRA and CDR2 YSYEKL. CDR3 sequence: CASSRGFNEQFF. The CDR3 DNA sequence: TGCGCCAGCAGCCGAGGGTTCAATGAGCAGTTCTTC.

This chain links TRBV7-9 with TRBJ2-3; D is uncertain. The CDR3 consists of 11 residues. Looked up from germline, CDR1 is SEHNR and CDR2 is FQNEAQ (reference sequence). Trimming removed 7 bases at V and 8 bases at J, with 10 bases between. CDR3 residues: CASTYERTQYF. The CDR3 bases are TGTGCCAGCACCTACGAACGTACGCAGTATTTT. The entire variable domain, with the rest obtained from reference TRBV7-9 and TRBJ2-3, is as follows: DTGVSQNPRHKITKRGQNVTFRCDPISEHNRLYWYRQTLGQGPEFLTYFQNEAQLEKSRLLSDRFSAERPKGSFSTLEIQRTEQGDSAMYLCASTYERTQYFGPGTRLTVL.

This chain's CDR3 is CASSLDPTGVLETQYF. As DNA, the CDR3 is TGCGCCAGCAGCTTGGACCCGACAGGGGTCTTGGAGACCCAGTACTTC. V is TRBV5-1 and J is TRBJ2-5; 8 bases align to TRBD1. The CDR3 totals 16 residues. Trimming cost V 0 bases and J 5 bases; bases outside gene matches: 9. CDR1 and CDR2 (germline): SGHRS, YFSETQ.